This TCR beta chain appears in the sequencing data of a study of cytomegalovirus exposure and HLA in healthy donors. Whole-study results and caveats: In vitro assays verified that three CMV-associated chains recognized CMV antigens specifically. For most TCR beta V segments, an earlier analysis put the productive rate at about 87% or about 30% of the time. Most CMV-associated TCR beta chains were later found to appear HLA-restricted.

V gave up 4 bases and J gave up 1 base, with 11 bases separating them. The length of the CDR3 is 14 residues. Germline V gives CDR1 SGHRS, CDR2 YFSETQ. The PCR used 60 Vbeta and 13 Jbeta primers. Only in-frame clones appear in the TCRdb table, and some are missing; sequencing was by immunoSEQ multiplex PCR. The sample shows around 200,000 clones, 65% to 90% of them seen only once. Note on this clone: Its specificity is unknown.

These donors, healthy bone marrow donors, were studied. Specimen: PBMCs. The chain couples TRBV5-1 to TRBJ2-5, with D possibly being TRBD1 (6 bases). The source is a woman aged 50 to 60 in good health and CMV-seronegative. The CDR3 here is CASSRGTTQETQYF. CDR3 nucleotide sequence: TGCGCCAGCAGCCGAGGGACAACCCAAGAGACCCAGTACTTC.